The text below deals with one TCR beta chain. The data derive from a study of blood T cell repertoires in COVID-19. Profiling relied on immunoSEQ multiplex PCR, and the TCRdb table lists in-frame clones only, not all of them. The sample has about 43,000 clones; approximately 80% are singletons. Germline CDR1 SGHRS, CDR2 YFSETQ. This CDR3 contains 13 residues. Trimming pared 0 bases from V and 8 bases from J, leaving 11 bases between. The material sequenced was peripheral blood. The rearrangement uses TRBV5-1 and TRBJ1-1, with D possibly being TRBD1 (5 bases). The clonotype comes from a woman older than 75 with acute or convalescent COVID-19. CDR3 nucleotide sequence: TGCGCCAGCAGCTTGGGGGACGGGGGAGAAGCTTTCTTT. Its protein is CASSLGDGGEAFF.